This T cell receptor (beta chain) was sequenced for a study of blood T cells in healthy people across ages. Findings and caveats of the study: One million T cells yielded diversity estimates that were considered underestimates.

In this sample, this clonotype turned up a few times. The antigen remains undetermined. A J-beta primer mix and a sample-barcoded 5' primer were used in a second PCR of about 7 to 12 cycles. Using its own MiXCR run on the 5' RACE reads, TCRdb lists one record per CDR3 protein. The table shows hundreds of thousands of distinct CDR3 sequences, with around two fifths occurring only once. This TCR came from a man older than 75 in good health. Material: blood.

CDR3 residues: CSAAAGSGSLETQYF. CDR3 sequence (DNA): TGCAGTGCGGCGGCGGGTAGCGGGAGTTTGGAGACCCAGTACTTC. The V and J genes are TRBV20-1 and TRBJ2-7; 9 bases match TRBD2. The J call may be in error: the DNA end matches TRBJ2-5 better. Germline CDR1 DFQATT, CDR2 SNEGSKA (reference sequence). This CDR3 region has 15 residues.